This T cell receptor beta chain originates from a study of Graves' ophthalmopathy and Graves' hyperthyroidism. This clonotype was recorded many times. Clinical symptoms and serum thyroxine were used for diagnosis; TRAb, thyroid ultrasound and orbital computed tomography were also relied on. The study amplified TCR beta CDR3 regions using RNA transcripts. Investigators did first-round RT-PCR with HTBI primers, then second-round multiplex PCR. TCRdb reprocessed the multiplex PCR reads with MiXCR, giving one entry per CDR3 protein. Of about 210,000 distinct CDR3 sequences in the sample, about 32% were seen once. The CDR3 has 15 residues. V lost 1 base and J 0 bases, leaving 10 bases between the germline ends. From germline, CDR1 is MGHRA and CDR2 YSYEKL.

This chain uses TRBV4-1 with TRBJ2-7; TRBD1 or TRBD2 may be the D gene (6 bases each). The sequencing input was peripheral blood. This clonotype originated in a middle-aged man with Graves' ophthalmopathy. The CDR3 coding sequence is TGCGCCAGCAGCCAAGCGTGGGGGGCCTCCTACGAGCAGTACTTC. This codes for CASSQAWGASYEQYF.